Presented here are 31 T cell receptor beta chains from one specimen sequenced in a study of shared clonotypes between healthy human individuals. Profiling relied on immunoSEQ multiplex PCR, and the TCRdb table lists in-frame clones only, not all of them. The table lists roughly 1,000,000 clones, 75% to 85% of them singletons. The sequenced material came from memory CD4+ T cells from PBMCs. The subset was: CD45RA-negative fraction. Source of these receptors: a man between 18 and 35 years old in good health. Some clones in this sample may be carry-over from other donors' samples.

V gene TRBV5-6 combines with J gene TRBJ1-1; the match to TRBD1 covers 11 bases. The CDR3 runs 14 residues. Germline CDR1 and CDR2: SGHDT and YYEEEE. V lost 4 bases, J lost 11 bases, and 10 bases stayed unmatched. DNA of the CDR3: TGTGCCAGCAGCCCGGGGACAGGGGGAAAGAGTGCTTTCTTT. Translating it yields CASSPGTGGKSAFF.

The chain recombines TRBV19 with TRBJ2-7; TRBD1 matches 7 bases. The CDR3 runs to 14 residues. Per the germline V gene, CDR1 is LNHDA and CDR2 is SQIVND (reference sequence). The J segment lost 7 bases and the V segment lost 8 bases, leaving 14 bases of the junction unmatched. For the CDR3, the DNA is TGTGCCAGTGGAACGGGACAGCTGGCCGGGGAGCAGTACTTC. It yields the protein CASGTGQLAGEQYF.

This clone was counted a few times. The chain uses TRBV29-1 and TRBJ2-1; D call uncertain. Trimming removed 7 bases from V and 12 bases from J, with 16 bases in between. Germline assignment: CDR1 SQVTM and CDR2 ANQGSEA. The CDR3 is made up of 11 amino acids. The CDR3 protein is CSASRVEGQFF. The CDR3 nucleotides are TGCAGCGCCTCCCGTGTGGAAGGGCAGTTCTTC.

The chain has TRBV29-1 and TRBJ1-1; 8 bases are shared with TRBD1. After removal of 6 bases from V and 4 bases from J, the junction contained 7 bases not matched to a gene. Germline CDR1 and CDR2: SQVTM and ANQGSEA. The CDR3 extends over 13 amino acids. In DNA form, the CDR3 reads TGCAGCGTGGCTGGACAGGGAATCACTGAAGCTTTCTTT. It encodes CSVAGQGITEAFF.

The V gene is TRBV7-9, the J gene TRBJ2-3, with D possibly matching TRBD1 (5 bases). Trimming left V 0 bases short and J 2 bases short, with 9 bases between. Germline CDR1 and CDR2: SEHNR and FQNEAQ (reference sequence). The length of the CDR3 is 15 residues. The CDR3 is CASSLASGYTDTQYF. Written as DNA, the CDR3 is TGTGCCAGCAGCTTAGCTTCAGGGTACACAGATACGCAGTATTTT.

This rearrangement joins TRBV28 to TRBJ1-1; D is possibly TRBD1 (5 bases). CDR1 is MDHEN and CDR2 is SYDVKM in the germline V gene. The CDR3 has 14 amino acids. The V end lost 2 bases, the J end lost 3 bases, and 10 bases lay between the germline ends. CDR3 in amino acids: CASSLIREHTEAFF. CDR3 in DNA: TGTGCCAGCAGTTTAATCAGGGAACACACTGAAGCTTTCTTT.

The chain carries TRBV11-2 and TRBJ2-7; D is possibly TRBD1 or TRBD2 (7 bases each). Germline CDR1 SGHAT, CDR2 FQNNGV. The CDR3 extends over 15 amino acids. Trimming took off 1 base at V and 4 bases at J, with 14 bases between the two ends. In DNA form, the CDR3 reads TGTGCCAGCAGCTTAGGGGCAGGGGGAGGGTACGAGCAGTACTTC. It codes for CASSLGAGGGYEQYF.

The V gene is TRBV6-5, the J gene TRBJ1-3; unclear D gene. The length of the CDR3 is 16 residues. The germline V gene encodes CDR1 MNHEY and CDR2 SVGAGI. Trimming stripped 0 bases from V and 0 bases from J, with 9 bases between. CDR3 DNA sequence: TGTGCCAGCAGTTACTCCGGACTGCTCTCTGGAAACACCATATATTTT. It codes for CASSYSGLLSGNTIYF.

This clone showed up just a few times. V is TRBV7-7 and J is TRBJ2-1, with 11 bases aligning to TRBD1. Trimming removed 5 bases from V and 6 bases from J; junction bases left unmatched: 6. The CDR3 is made up of 15 amino acids. Germline V gene sequence: CDR1 SSHAT, CDR2 FNYEAQ (reference sequence). Here the CDR3 DNA reads TGTGCCAGCAGCCTTATCGGGACAGGGGGCAATGAGCAGTTCTTC. As protein: CASSLIGTGGNEQFF.

The CDR3 nucleotides are TGCGCCAGCAGCCAAGATGGGATAGCGGGGGGGACCCCGTATACGCAGTATTTT. Protein product: CASSQDGIAGGTPYTQYF. The V call is TRBV4-3, the J call TRBJ2-3, with 11 positions matching TRBD2. The CDR3 is 18 amino acids. Germline V CDR1 and CDR2: LGHNA, YSLEER. The ends lost 0 bases at V and 7 bases at J; junction bases unmatched: 12.

Details on this clone: A far larger clone is only one base removed, so a read error is likely. This rearrangement joins TRBV30 to TRBJ1-5; no firm D call. Trimming left V 8 bases short and J 4 bases short, with 3 bases between. The germline CDR1 and CDR2 sequences are GTSNPN and SVGIG (reference sequence). The CDR3 covers 9 residues. The CDR3 protein is CARNQPQHF. As DNA, the CDR3 is TGTGCCCGGAATCAGCCCCAGCATTTT.

About this clone itself: A read error is likely here: a far larger clone is one base away. The same CDR3 can be traced to other DNA sequences in this sample. The DNA for the CDR3 is TGTGCCTGGAGTGTTGGGGGCACAGATACGCAGTATTTT. Its translation: CAWSVGGTDTQYF. This chain connects TRBV30 to TRBJ2-3; D gene uncertain. Germline values: CDR1 GTSNPN, CDR2 SVGIG (reference sequence). The CDR3 is 13 amino acids. Trimming removed 0 bases from V and 1 base from J, with 5 bases in between.

This chain uses TRBV5-1 with TRBJ2-5; TRBD2 aligns across 9 bases. Germline values: CDR1 SGHRS, CDR2 YFSETQ. This CDR3 comprises 16 residues. J lost 2 bases, V lost 5 bases, and 10 bases had no gene match. The CDR3 DNA reads as TGCGCCAGCAGGATTAGCGGGAGCCAGGGGCAAGAGACCCAGTACTTC. Amino acid sequence: CASRISGSQGQETQYF.

J is TRBJ2-3 and V is TRBV6-5; TRBD1 is a possible D gene (7 bases). CDR1 is MNHEY, CDR2 SVGAGI, per germline. V was clipped by 9 bases and J by 3 bases, with 16 bases between them. The CDR3 extends over 14 amino acids. The CDR3 DNA sequence: TGTGCCAGTGGAGGGGGCGGGATGACAGATACGCAGTATTTT. Translating gives CASGGGGMTDTQYF.

This sequence joins TRBV28 and TRBJ2-7, with 10 bases identical to TRBD2. This CDR3 spans 16 amino acids. The germline gives CDR1 MDHEN, CDR2 SYDVKM. Trimming removed 6 bases from V and 1 base from J; junction bases left unmatched: 9. The CDR3 spells CASSRPSSGSSYEQYF. DNA for the CDR3: TGTGCCAGCAGCCGACCCTCTAGCGGGAGTTCCTACGAGCAGTACTTC.

This sequence joins TRBV2 and TRBJ2-5, with 11 bases that match TRBD2. The CDR3 has 16 residues. CDR1 is SNHLY and CDR2 is FYNNEI in the germline V gene. J was trimmed by 4 bases and V by 3 bases; bases with no gene match: 7. The CDR3 loop reads CASSDRSGRARETQYF. DNA of the CDR3: TGTGCCAGCAGTGACCGTAGCGGGAGGGCCCGAGAGACCCAGTACTTC.

The chain employs TRBV6-1 and TRBJ1-1; no clear D gene. Germline CDR1 MNHNS, CDR2 SASEGT. The CDR3 runs 15 residues. Trimming pared 1 base from V and 4 bases from J, leaving 13 bases between. The CDR3 loop reads CASSEEEGWGTEAFF. CDR3 bases: TGTGCCAGCAGTGAAGAGGAGGGCTGGGGCACTGAAGCTTTCTTT.

This clone came up once. The chain carries TRBV30 and TRBJ2-2, with TRBD1 matching over 8 bases. The CDR3 contains 14 residues. Germline assignment: CDR1 GTSNPN and CDR2 SVGIG (reference sequence). The ends lost 5 bases at V and 5 bases at J; junction bases unmatched: 7. The CDR3 DNA reads as TGTGCCTGGGAGGGGCAGGGGGCAACCGGGGAGCTGTTTTTT. It specifies CAWEGQGATGELFF.

The V gene is TRBV6-5, the J gene TRBJ1-2; 9 bases map to TRBD1. V was pared by 6 bases and J by 4 bases, with 0 bases of the junction left unmatched. Per the germline V gene, CDR1 is MNHEY and CDR2 is SVGAGI. The CDR3 consists of 12 residues. For the CDR3, the DNA is TGTGCCAGCAGGGGACAGGGCTATGGCTACACCTTC. Translating it yields CASRGQGYGYTF.

This clone turned up a few times. The gene calls are TRBV14 and TRBJ2-7; TRBD1 aligns across 8 bases. The CDR3 sequence is 13 residues long. Unmatched junction bases numbered 8, after V lost 4 bases and J lost 9 bases. The germline V gene has CDR1 SGHDN and CDR2 FVKESK. The CDR3 reads CASSLNRGSSQYF. The CDR3 DNA sequence: TGTGCCAGCAGCCTTAACAGGGGGTCGTCGCAGTACTTC. The full variable domain, rest sourced from reference TRBV14 and TRBJ2-7, is EAGVTQFPSHSVIEKGQTVTLRCDPISGHDNLYWYRRVMGKEIKFLLHFVKESKQDESGMPNNRFLAERTGGTYSTLKVQPAELEDSGVYFCASSLNRGSSQYFGPGTRLTVT.

With regard to this clone: The sample has other DNA sequences that encode this CDR3 too. The rearrangement uses TRBV28 and TRBJ2-7, with D hard to call. Germline assignment: CDR1 MDHEN and CDR2 SYDVKM. Trimming shortened V by 6 bases and J by 4 bases, and 4 bases separated the two germline ends. The CDR3 contains 10 residues. The CDR3 DNA reads as TGTGCCAGCAGCCTATACGAGCAGTACTTC. Its protein product is CASSLYEQYF.

V gene TRBV9 combines with J gene TRBJ1-1, with D hard to call. The V end was cut by 0 bases, the J end by 4 bases, with 10 bases between. CDR1 is SGDLS, CDR2 YYNGEE, per germline. The CDR3 contains 14 residues. The CDR3 coding sequence is TGTGCCAGCAGCGTAGACGGGCAGTTCACTGAAGCTTTCTTT. This sequence encodes CASSVDGQFTEAFF. Supplemented by reference TRBV9 and TRBJ1-1, the full variable domain reads DSGVTQTPKHLITATGQRVTLRCSPRSGDLSVYWYQQSLDQGLQFLIQYYNGEERAKGNILERFSAQQFPDLHSELNLSSLELGDSALYFCASSVDGQFTEAFFGQGTRLTVV.

This clone was counted between two and nine times. The chain is built from TRBV4-1 and TRBJ1-1; unclear D gene. CDR3 length: 14 amino acids. V lost 4 bases, J lost 5 bases, and 14 bases lay in between. Germline CDR1 reads MGHRA; CDR2 reads YSYEKL. The DNA for the CDR3 is TGCGCCAGCAGCCTTGGGATCCTACGGACTGAAGCTTTCTTT. Protein: CASSLGILRTEAFF.

CDR3: CASSRSGLLYNEQFF. CDR3 nucleotide sequence: TGTGCCAGCAGCAGATCGGGACTTCTCTACAATGAGCAGTTCTTC. This chain links TRBV7-2 with TRBJ2-1; TRBD2 might be the D (6 bases). Between the trimmed V and J ends, which lost 5 bases and 3 bases, there was a span of 14 bases. The CDR3 covers 15 residues. Per the germline V gene, CDR1 is SGHTA and CDR2 is FQGNSA. Using reference TRBV7-2 and TRBJ2-1 for the parts outside the CDR3, the full variable domain is GAGVSQSPSNKVTEKGKDVELRCDPISGHTALYWYRQSLGQGLEFLIYFQGNSAPDKSGLPSDRFSAERTGGSVSTLTIQRTQQEDSAVYLCASSRSGLLYNEQFFGPGTRLTVL.

V is TRBV6-6 and J is TRBJ2-6; D is unclear. CDR3 length: 15 residues. V lost 7 bases and J 5 bases, leaving 15 bases between the germline ends. Germline lookup yields CDR1 MNHNY and CDR2 SVGAGI (reference sequence). The DNA for the CDR3 is TGTGCCAGCACCTTGCCCGGGCCGAGGGCCAACGTCCTGACTTTC. Protein product: CASTLPGPRANVLTF.

CDR3 region: CASSSLAGGSYEQYF. The CDR3 nucleotides are TGTGCCAGCAGTTCTCTAGCGGGAGGGTCCTACGAGCAGTACTTC. The chain links TRBV13 to TRBJ2-7; TRBD2 agrees at 12 bases. The CDR3 has 15 amino acids. Germline CDR1 and CDR2: PRHDT and FYEKMQ (reference sequence). V lost 6 bases, J lost 1 base, and 4 bases stayed unmatched.

This sequence joins TRBV5-8 and TRBJ2-1, with no clear D. Germline CDR1 SGHTS, CDR2 YDEGEE. This CDR3 is 12 amino acids long. The ends were cut back, 0 bases at V and 6 bases at J, with 4 bases in the middle. Written as DNA, the CDR3 is TGTGCCAGCAGCTTGGGAGGCAATGAGCAGTTCTTC. It is translated as CASSLGGNEQFF.

This clone showed up just a few times. The chain has TRBV4-1 and TRBJ2-7, with TRBD2 as a possible D gene (6 bases). Germline V gene lookup returns CDR1 MGHRA and CDR2 YSYEKL. The CDR3 totals 15 residues. V was trimmed by 4 bases and J by 2 bases, leaving 15 bases between them. The chain's CDR3 is CASSPSGLAAYEQYF. The CDR3 DNA reads TGCGCCAGCAGCCCCTCGGGACTCGCCGCCTACGAGCAGTACTTC.

V usage is TRBV28 and J usage is TRBJ1-5; 8 bases are shared with TRBD1. This CDR3 spans 15 amino acids. Germline trimming cut 5 bases from V and 6 bases from J; bases unmatched to any gene: 9. The germline V gene has CDR1 MDHEN and CDR2 SYDVKM. This CDR3 is CASSPHRGGTQPQHF. For the CDR3, the DNA is TGTGCCAGCAGTCCGCACAGGGGGGGTACTCAGCCCCAGCATTTT. Drawing the rest from reference TRBV28 and TRBJ1-5, the complete variable domain is DVKVTQSSRYLVKRTGEKVFLECVQDMDHENMFWYRQDPGLGLRLIYFSYDVKMKEKGDIPEGYSVSREKKERFSLILESASTNQTSMYLCASSPHRGGTQPQHFGDGTRLSIL.

This chain uses TRBV5-1 with TRBJ2-3; 15 bases are a match to TRBD2. The trim removed 3 bases at V and 3 bases at J, leaving 2 bases unmatched. Germline CDR1 and CDR2: SGHRS and YFSETQ. The CDR3 loop spans 16 amino acids. This CDR3 is CASSWGLAGGTDTQYF. In DNA form, the CDR3 reads TGCGCCAGCAGCTGGGGACTAGCGGGAGGAACAGATACGCAGTATTTT. The variable domain in full, with the rest retrieved from reference TRBV5-1 and TRBJ2-3, is KAGVTQTPRYLIKTRGQQVTLSCSPISGHRSVSWYQQTPGQGLQFLFEYFSETQRNKGNFPGRFSGRQFSNSRSEMNVSTLELGDSALYLCASSWGLAGGTDTQYFGPGTRLTVL.

In its sample, this clone was seen once. The J gene is TRBJ2-5, the V gene TRBV5-6; D call uncertain. The CDR3 has 15 residues. The ends were cut back, 4 bases at V and 4 bases at J, with 17 bases in the middle. Germline loops: CDR1 SGHDT, CDR2 YYEEEE. CDR3 protein: CASSAGLVGRETQYF. The CDR3, as DNA: TGTGCCAGCAGCGCCGGGTTGGTGGGTCGAGAGACCCAGTACTTC.